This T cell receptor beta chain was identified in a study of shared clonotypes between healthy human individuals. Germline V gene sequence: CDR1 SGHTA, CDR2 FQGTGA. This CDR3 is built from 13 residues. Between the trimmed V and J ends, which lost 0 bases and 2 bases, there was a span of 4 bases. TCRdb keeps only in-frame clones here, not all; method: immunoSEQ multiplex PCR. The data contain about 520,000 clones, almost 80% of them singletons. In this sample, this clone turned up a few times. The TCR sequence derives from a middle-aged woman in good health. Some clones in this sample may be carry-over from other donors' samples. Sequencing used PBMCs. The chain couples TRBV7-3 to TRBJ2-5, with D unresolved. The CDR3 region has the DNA TGTGCCAGCAGCTTAACCATACAAGAGACCCAGTACTTC. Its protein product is CASSLTIQETQYF.